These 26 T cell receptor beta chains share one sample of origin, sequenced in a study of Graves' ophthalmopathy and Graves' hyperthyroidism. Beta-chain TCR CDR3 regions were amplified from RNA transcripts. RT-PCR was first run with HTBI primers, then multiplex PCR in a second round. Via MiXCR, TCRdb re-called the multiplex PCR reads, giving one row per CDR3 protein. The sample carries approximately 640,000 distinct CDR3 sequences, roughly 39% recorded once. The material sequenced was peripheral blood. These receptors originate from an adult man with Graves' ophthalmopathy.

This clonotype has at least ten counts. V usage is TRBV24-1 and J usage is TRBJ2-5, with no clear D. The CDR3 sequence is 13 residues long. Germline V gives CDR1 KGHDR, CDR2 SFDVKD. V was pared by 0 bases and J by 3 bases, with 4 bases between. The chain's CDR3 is CATSDLTEETQYF. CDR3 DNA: TGTGCCACCAGTGATTTGACCGAAGAGACCCAGTACTTC.

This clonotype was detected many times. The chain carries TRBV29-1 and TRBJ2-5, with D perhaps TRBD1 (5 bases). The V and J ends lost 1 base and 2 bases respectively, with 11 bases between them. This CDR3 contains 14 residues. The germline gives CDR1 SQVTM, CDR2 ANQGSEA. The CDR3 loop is CSVEALTGQETQYF. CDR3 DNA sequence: TGCAGCGTTGAAGCTCTTACAGGACAAGAGACCCAGTACTTC.

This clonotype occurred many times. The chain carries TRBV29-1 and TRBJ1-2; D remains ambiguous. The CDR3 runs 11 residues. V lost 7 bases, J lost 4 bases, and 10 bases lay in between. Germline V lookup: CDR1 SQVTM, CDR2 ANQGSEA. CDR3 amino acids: CSAKVIYGYTF. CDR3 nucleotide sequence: TGCAGCGCGAAGGTGATCTATGGCTACACCTTC.

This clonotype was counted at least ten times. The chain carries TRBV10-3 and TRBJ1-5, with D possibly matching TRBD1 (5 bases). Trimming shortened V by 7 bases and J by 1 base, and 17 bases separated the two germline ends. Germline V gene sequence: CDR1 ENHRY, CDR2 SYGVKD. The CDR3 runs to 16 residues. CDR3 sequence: CAIKDGGSGSNQPQHF. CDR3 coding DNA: TGTGCCATCAAAGATGGGGGAAGCGGCAGCAATCAGCCCCAGCATTTT.

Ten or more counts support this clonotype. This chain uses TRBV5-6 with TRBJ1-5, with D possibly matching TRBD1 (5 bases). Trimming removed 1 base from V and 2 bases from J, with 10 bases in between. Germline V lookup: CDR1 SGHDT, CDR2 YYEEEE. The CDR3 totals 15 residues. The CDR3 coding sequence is TGTGCCAGCAGCTTGTCTTTAGGGGGCAATCAGCCCCAGCATTTT. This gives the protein CASSLSLGGNQPQHF.

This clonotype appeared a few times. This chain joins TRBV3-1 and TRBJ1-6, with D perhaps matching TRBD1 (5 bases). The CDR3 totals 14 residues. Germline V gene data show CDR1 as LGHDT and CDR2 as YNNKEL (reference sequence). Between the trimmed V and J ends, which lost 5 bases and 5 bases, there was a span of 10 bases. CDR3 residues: CASSFGTNNSPLHF. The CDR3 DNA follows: TGTGCCAGCAGCTTCGGGACTAATAATTCACCCCTCCACTTT.

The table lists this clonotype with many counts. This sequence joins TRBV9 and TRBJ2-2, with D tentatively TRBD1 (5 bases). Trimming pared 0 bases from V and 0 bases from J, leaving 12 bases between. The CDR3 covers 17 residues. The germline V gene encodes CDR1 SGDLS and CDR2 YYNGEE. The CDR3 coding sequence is TGTGCCAGCAGCGTAGAAGGAGCAGGGACGAACACCGGGGAGCTGTTTTTT. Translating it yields CASSVEGAGTNTGELFF.

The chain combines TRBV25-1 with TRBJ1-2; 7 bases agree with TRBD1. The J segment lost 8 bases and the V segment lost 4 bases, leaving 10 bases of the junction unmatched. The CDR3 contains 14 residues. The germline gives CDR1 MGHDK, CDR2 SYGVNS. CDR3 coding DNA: TGTGCCAGCAGTGCTAGGGATCAGGGGGTGGGCTACACCTTC. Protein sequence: CASSARDQGVGYTF.

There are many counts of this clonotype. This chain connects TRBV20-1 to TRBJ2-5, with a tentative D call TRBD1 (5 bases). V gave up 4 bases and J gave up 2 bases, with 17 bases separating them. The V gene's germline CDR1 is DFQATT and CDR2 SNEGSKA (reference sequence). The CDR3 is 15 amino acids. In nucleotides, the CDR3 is TGCAGTGCTAAATTGGGGCCTATCACTCAAGAGACCCAGTACTTC. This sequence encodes CSAKLGPITQETQYF.

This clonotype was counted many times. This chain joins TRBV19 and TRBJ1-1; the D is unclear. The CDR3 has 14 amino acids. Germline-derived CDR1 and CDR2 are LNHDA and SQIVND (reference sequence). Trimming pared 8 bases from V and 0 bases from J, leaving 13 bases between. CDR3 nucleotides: TGTGCCAGTCGCGAAGGACTGTTGAACACTGAAGCTTTCTTT. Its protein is CASREGLLNTEAFF. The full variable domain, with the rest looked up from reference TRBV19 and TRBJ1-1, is DGGITQSPKYLFRKEGQNVTLSCEQNLNHDAMYWYRQDPGQGLRLIYYSQIVNDFQKGDIAEGYSVSREKKESFPLTVTSAQKNPTAFYLCASREGLLNTEAFFGQGTRLTVV.

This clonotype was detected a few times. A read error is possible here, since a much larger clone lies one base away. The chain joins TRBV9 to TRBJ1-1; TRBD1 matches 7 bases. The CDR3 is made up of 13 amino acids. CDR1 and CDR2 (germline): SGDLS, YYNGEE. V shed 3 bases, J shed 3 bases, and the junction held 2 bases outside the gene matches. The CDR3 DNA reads TGTGCCAGCAGCGGAGGACAGGACACTGAAGCTTTCTTT. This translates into CASSGGQDTEAFF.

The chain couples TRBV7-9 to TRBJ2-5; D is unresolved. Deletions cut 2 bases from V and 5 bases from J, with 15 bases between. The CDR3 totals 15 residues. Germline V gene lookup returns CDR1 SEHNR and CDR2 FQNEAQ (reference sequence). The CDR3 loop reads CASSLIPRSRETQYF. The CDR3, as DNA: TGTGCCAGCAGCTTAATTCCTCGCAGCCGGGAGACCCAGTACTTC. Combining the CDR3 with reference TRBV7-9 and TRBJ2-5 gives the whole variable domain DTGVSQNPRHKITKRGQNVTFRCDPISEHNRLYWYRQTLGQGPEFLTYFQNEAQLEKSRLLSDRFSAERPKGSFSTLEIQRTEQGDSAMYLCASSLIPRSRETQYFGPGTRLLVL.

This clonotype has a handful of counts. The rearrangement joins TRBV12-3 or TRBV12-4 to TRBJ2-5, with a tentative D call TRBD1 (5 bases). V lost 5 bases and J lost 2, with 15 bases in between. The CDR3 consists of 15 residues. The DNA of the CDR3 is TGTGCCAGCAGTGATGGGCGACAGATACAAGAGACCCAGTACTTC. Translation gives CASSDGRQIQETQYF.

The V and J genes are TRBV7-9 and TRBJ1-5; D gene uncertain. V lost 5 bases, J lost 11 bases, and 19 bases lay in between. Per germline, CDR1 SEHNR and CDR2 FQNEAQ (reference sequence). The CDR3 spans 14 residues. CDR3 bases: TGTGCCAGCAGCCCGGGCTCATCCGGGGAGACCCAGCATTTT. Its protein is CASSPGSSGETQHF.

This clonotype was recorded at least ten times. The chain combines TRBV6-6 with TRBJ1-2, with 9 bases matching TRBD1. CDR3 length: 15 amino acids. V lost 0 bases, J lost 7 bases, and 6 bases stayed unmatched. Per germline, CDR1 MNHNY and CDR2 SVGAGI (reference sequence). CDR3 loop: CASSYSTTGGLGYTF. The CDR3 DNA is TGTGCCAGCAGTTACTCGACTACAGGGGGCCTTGGCTACACCTTC.

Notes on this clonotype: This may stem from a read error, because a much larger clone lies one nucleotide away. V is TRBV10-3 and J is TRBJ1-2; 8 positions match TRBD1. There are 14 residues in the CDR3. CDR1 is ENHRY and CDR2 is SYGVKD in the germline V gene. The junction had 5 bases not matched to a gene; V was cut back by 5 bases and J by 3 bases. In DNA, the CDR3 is TGTGCCATCAGTATTGGACAGGGACACTATGGCTACACCTTC. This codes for CAISIGQGHYGYTF.

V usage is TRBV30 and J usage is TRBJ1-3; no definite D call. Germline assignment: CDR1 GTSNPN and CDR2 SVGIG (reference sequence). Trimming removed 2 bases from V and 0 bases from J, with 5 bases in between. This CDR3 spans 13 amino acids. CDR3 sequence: CAWSISSGNTIYF. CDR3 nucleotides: TGTGCCTGGAGTATCAGCTCTGGAAACACCATATATTTT.

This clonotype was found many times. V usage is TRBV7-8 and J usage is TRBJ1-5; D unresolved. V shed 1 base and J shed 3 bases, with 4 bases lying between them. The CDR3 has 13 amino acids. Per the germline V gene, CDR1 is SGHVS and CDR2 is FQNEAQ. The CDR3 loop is CASSLVVNQPQHF. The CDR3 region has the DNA TGTGCCAGCAGCTTAGTGGTCAATCAGCCCCAGCATTTT.

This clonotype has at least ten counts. CDR3 DNA: TGTGCCAGTAGTAGATCAACGACAGAATTGAACACTGAAGCTTTCTTT. Translation: CASSRSTTELNTEAFF. This sequence joins TRBV19 and TRBJ1-1, with D perhaps TRBD1 (5 bases). This CDR3 contains 16 residues. Trimming removed 4 bases from V and 0 bases from J, with 15 bases in between. Germline CDR1 LNHDA, CDR2 SQIVND (reference sequence). The full variable domain, rest sourced from reference TRBV19 and TRBJ1-1, is DGGITQSPKYLFRKEGQNVTLSCEQNLNHDAMYWYRQDPGQGLRLIYYSQIVNDFQKGDIAEGYSVSREKKESFPLTVTSAQKNPTAFYLCASSRSTTELNTEAFFGQGTRLTVV.

CDR3 loop: CATGTGTQYF. CDR3 bases: TGTGCTACCGGGACAGGGACCCAGTACTTC. The V gene is TRBV2, the J gene TRBJ2-5; TRBD1 aligns across 8 bases. The CDR3 runs 10 residues. Germline CDR1 reads SNHLY; CDR2 reads FYNNEI.

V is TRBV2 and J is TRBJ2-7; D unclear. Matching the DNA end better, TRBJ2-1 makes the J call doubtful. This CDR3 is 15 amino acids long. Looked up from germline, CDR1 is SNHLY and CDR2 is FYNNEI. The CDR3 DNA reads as TGTGCCAGCAGTGACGCAGGCAACGTTTACAATGAGCAGTTCTTC. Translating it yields CASSDAGNVYNEQFF.

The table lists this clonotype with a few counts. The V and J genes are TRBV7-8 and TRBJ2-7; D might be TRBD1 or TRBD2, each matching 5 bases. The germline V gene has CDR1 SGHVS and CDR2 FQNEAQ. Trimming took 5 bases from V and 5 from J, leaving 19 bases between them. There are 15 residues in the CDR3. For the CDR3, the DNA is TGTGCCAGCAGCCAAGAATCAGGGAGTATAGACGAGCAGTACTTC. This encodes CASSQESGSIDEQYF.

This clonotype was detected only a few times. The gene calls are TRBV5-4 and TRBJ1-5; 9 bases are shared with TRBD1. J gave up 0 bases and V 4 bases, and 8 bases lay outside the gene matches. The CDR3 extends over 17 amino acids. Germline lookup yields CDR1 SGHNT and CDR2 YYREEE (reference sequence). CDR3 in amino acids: CASSLTGGVYSNQPQHF. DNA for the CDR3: TGTGCCAGCAGCCTAACAGGGGGCGTATATAGCAATCAGCCCCAGCATTTT.

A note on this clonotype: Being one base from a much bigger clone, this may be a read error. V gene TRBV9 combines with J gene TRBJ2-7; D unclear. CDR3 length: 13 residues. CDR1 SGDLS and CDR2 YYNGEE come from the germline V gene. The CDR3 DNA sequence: TGCGCCAGCAGCAGAAGGGAATCCTACGGGCAGTACTTC. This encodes CASSRRESYGQYF.

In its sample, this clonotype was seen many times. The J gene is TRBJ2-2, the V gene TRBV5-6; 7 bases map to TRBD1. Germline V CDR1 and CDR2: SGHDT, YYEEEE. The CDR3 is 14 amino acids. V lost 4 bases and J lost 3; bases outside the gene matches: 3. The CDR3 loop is CASSLGQHTGELFF. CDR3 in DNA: TGTGCCAGCAGCCTGGGACAGCACACCGGGGAGCTGTTTTTT.

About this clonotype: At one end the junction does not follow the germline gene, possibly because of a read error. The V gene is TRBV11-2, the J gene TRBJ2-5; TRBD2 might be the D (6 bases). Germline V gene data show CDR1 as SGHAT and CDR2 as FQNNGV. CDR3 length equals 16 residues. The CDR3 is CASSQDLFGEDETQYF. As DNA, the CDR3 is TGCGCCAGCAGCCAAGATTTGTTCGGGGAGGATGAGACCCAGTACTTC. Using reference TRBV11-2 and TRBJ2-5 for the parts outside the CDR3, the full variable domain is EAGVAQSPRYKIIEKRQSVAFWCNPISGHATLYWYQQILGQGPKLLIQFQNNGVVDDSQLPKDRFSAERLKGVDSTLKIQPAKLEDSAVYLCASSQDLFGEDETQYFGPGTRLLVL.